Listed below are T cell receptor beta chains from one sample, sequenced in a study of cytomegalovirus exposure and HLA in healthy donors. Here immunoSEQ multiplex PCR was the method, and the copy in TCRdb shows in-frame clones only, minus some. The sample consists of about 71,000 clones, 94% of them appearing once. Sequencing was done on a sample of PBMCs. The receptors here all came from a woman younger than 30 in good health and CMV-seronegative. Both conserved end residues are part of each CDR3. The order of the fields is J gene, clone size, V gene, CDR3 length, CDR3 protein. For some rows the clone size is stated as once, few or many, or as a class when expanded; others skip it.

>TRBJ1-3|NA|TRBV6-1|14
CASTLQESGNTIYF
>TRBJ2-7|NA|TRBV28|16
CASSPPPGTGRYEQYF
>TRBJ2-7|NA|TRBV7-9|11
CASSGPYEQYF
>TRBJ2-7|NA|TRBV28|14
CASRPPGQGREQYF
>TRBJ2-1|NA|TRBV25-1|14
CASSDPPGYNEQFF
>TRBJ2-3|NA|TRBV5-4|13
CASSTNRVDTQYF
>TRBJ2-1|NA|TRBV5-4|16
CASTWTSGRTGNEQFF
>TRBJ1-5|NA|TRBV28|12
CSTDGAGQPQHF
>TRBJ2-3|NA|TRBV10-3|18
CAISETWTSGSSTDTQYF
>TRBJ2-1|NA|TRBV7-3|17
CASSPSSVAGGRNEQFF
>TRBJ2-2|NA|TRBV7-9|15
CASSLGTPITGELFF
>TRBJ2-5|NA|TRBV6-4|17
CASSDPPPSGRGETQYF
>TRBJ2-7|NA|TRBV6-1|12
CASTTGAYEQYF
>TRBJ1-2|NA|TRBV6-5|14
CASSPRGNDYGYTF
>TRBJ1-4|once|TRBV7-9|16
CASSPSDRVANEKLFF
>TRBJ2-7|NA|TRBV10-3|12
CATIGGSYEQYF
>TRBJ2-1|NA|TRBV13|15
CASSLPAGDNNEQFF
>TRBJ1-1|NA|TRBV9|14
CASSDSGGLAEAFF
>TRBJ1-1|NA|TRBV29-1|13
CSVEGQMNTEAFF
>TRBJ1-2|NA|TRBV10-2|14
CASSESGVRRGYTF
>TRBJ2-1|NA|TRBV29-1|14
CSAGTGIPYNEQFF
>TRBJ1-5|NA|TRBV7-8|18
CASSFNREGVYGNQPQHF
>TRBJ1-3|NA|TRBV19|14
CASSPGDSGNTIYF
>TRBJ1-1|once|TRBV7-2|14
CASSLGTANTEAFF
>TRBJ1-1|NA|TRBV19|15
CASTEGLLSNTEAFF
>TRBJ2-4|once|TRBV28|15
CASSLWGGSKNIQYF
>TRBJ2-7|once|TRBV27|14
CASSGGGPSYEQYF
>TRBJ2-7|NA|TRBV6-6|15
CASSYLGLPAYEQYF
>TRBJ2-2|NA|TRBV4-3|18
CASSPGLAGTAGTGELFF
>TRBJ1-1|once|TRBV19|17
CASSIRKLEGKNTEAFF
>TRBJ2-1|NA|TRBV5-1|15
CASSPGGSVTNEQFF
>TRBJ1-3|NA|TRBV19|12
CASVDRLSTIYF
>TRBJ2-3|once|TRBV7-9|16
CASSLIPGVGTDTQYF
>TRBJ2-5|NA|TRBV5-6|14
CASSYGTGGETQYF
>TRBJ1-3|NA|TRBV28|17
CASSARRTRGSGNTIYF
>TRBJ1-1|NA|TRBV27|14
CASSPQGANTEAFF
>TRBJ2-3|NA|TRBV7-2|16
CASSLARGSRTDTQYF
>TRBJ2-7|NA|TRBV19|15
CASSLSRATSYEQYF
>TRBJ2-3|NA|TRBV12-5|16
CASGRLLAGAGDTQYF
>TRBJ1-1|NA|TRBV18|13
CASSPAQGAEAFF
>TRBJ2-2|NA|TRBV18|13
CASSSTNTGELFF
>TRBJ1-2|NA|TRBV11-2|13
CASSGTRGLGYTF
>TRBJ2-1|NA|TRBV5-4|15
CASSLVAGGPNEQFF
>TRBJ1-5|once|TRBV19|15
CASSIEGGIHQPQHF
>TRBJ1-6|NA|TRBV2|13
CASGQGRDSPLHF
>TRBJ2-1|NA|TRBV7-6|16
CASSRLAGGLYNEQFF
>TRBJ2-1|NA|TRBV29-1|11
CSVLRVEEQFF
>TRBJ2-3|few|TRBV5-1|16
CASSLVVERSTDTQYF